Presented here are 5 T cell receptor beta chains from one specimen sequenced in a study of persistence of HIV-infected CD4 T cells. Their antigens remain unidentified. Cells were stimulated with CMV-infected fibroblast lysates at approximately 10 ug/mL. Responding CD4+ T cells were sorted by upregulation of both CD40 ligand and CD69. Sequencing used immunoSEQ version 4 in survey mode. Some clones are missing from TCRdb's copy, which holds only in-frame ones; the method was immunoSEQ multiplex PCR. The data show under 15,000 clones, with over 60% seen just once and approximately 18% held by the top ten. The source was CD4+ T cells sorted from PBMCs after approximately 19-hour stimulation, collected from a patient who received antiretroviral therapy. The receptors stem from an adult man with HIV who was CMV-seropositive.

For the CDR3, the DNA is TGTGCCAGCAGTTACGGCAGGGGTGTCTATGGCTACACCTTC. Translating gives CASSYGRGVYGYTF. The rearrangement joins TRBV6-5 to TRBJ1-2; possibly TRBD1 for D (6 bases). This CDR3 spans 14 amino acids. Trimming shortened V by 2 bases and J by 4 bases, and 11 bases separated the two germline ends. Germline CDR1 is MNHEY and CDR2 is SVGAGI.

CDR3 protein: CASSQDRGTVGRTGELFF. The CDR3 bases are TGTGCCAGCAGCCAAGATAGGGGGACAGTGGGGCGAACCGGGGAGCTGTTTTTT. The V and J genes are TRBV3-1 (or the pseudogene TRBV3-2) and TRBJ2-2; 7 bases line up with TRBD1. V lost 0 bases and J lost 5; bases outside the gene matches: 12. The CDR3 is made up of 18 amino acids. The germline V gene has CDR1 LGHDT and CDR2 YNNKEL (reference sequence).

The chain uses TRBV19 and TRBJ2-7; no firm D call. CDR1 LNHDA and CDR2 SQIVND come from the germline V gene (reference sequence). This CDR3 spans 17 amino acids. Trimming left V 3 bases short and J 5 bases short, with 23 bases between. The CDR3 spells CASSMSFGEVIQDEQYF. CDR3 bases: TGTGCCAGTAGTATGTCGTTTGGGGAAGTGATCCAGGACGAGCAGTACTTC.

The J gene is TRBJ2-1, the V gene TRBV6-5; D possibly matches TRBD1 or TRBD2 (5 bases each). This CDR3 spans 14 amino acids. Germline values: CDR1 MNHEY, CDR2 SVGAGI. Trimming took 7 bases from V and 5 from J, leaving 15 bases between them. Here the CDR3 reads CASTTGRRDNEQFF. The CDR3 region has the DNA TGTGCCAGCACTACGGGGCGGAGAGACAATGAGCAGTTCTTC.

CDR3 region: CASSVQIYTGELFF. Here the CDR3 DNA reads TGTGCCAGCAGCGTACAGATTTACACCGGGGAGCTGTTTTTT. V is TRBV9 and J is TRBJ2-2; unclear D gene. Trimming removed 1 base at V and 3 bases at J, with 7 bases between. Germline assignment: CDR1 SGDLS and CDR2 YYNGEE. The CDR3 spans 14 residues.